These T cell receptor beta chains were read from a single sample in a study of control samples from healthy donors and cancer patients. Profiled with immunoSEQ multiplex PCR; TCRdb holds only in-frame clones, not every one. This sample carries 130,000 or so clones, 94% of them seen once, and the ten largest clones take approximately 14%. The sequenced sample was blood. These receptors were collected from a man aged 35-49 years in good health. Each CDR3 is given with its conserved first and last residue. D genes are given only for firm matches. A row's size may be missing; if present it is once, few, many or a size class.

TRBV5-6	TRBJ2-7	.	.	TGTGCCAGCAGCTTAATGGTGGAAGACGAGCAGTACTTC	CASSLMVEDEQYF
TRBV7-9	TRBJ2-3	.	.	TGTGCCAGCAGCCTCTGGGCCGGGGGCACAGATACGCAGTATTTT	CASSLWAGGTDTQYF
TRBV9	TRBJ2-7	.	.	TGTGCCAGCAGCGTAGAGAGCTACTCCTACGAGCAGTACTTC	CASSVESYSYEQYF
TRBV7-2	TRBJ1-3	.	.	TGTGCCAGCAGCCCCGGGACTGCTGGAAACACCATATATTTT	CASSPGTAGNTIYF
TRBV19	TRBJ2-1	.	.	TGTGCCAGTAGTCCGCAGGACGGTTGGAATGAGCAGTTCTTC	CASSPQDGWNEQFF
TRBV6-1	TRBJ2-1	TRBD2	.	TGTGCCAGCAGCGAACCAGTAGCGGGGGGGCCCAATGAGCAGTTCTTC	CASSEPVAGGPNEQFF
TRBV28	TRBJ2-2	TRBD2	once	TGTGCCAGCAGCACTATCGGGGGGGCCGGGGAGCTGTTTTTT	CASSTIGGAGELFF
TRBV9	TRBJ1-1	.	.	TGTGCCAGCAGCGGGCAGGGAGGCCCTGAAGCTTTCTTT	CASSGQGGPEAFF
TRBV6-5	TRBJ1-1	.	.	TGTGCCAGCAGTTACTCCCCCCCCGGGCGGGCAGAGGCTTTCTTT	CASSYSPPGRAEAFF
TRBV10-3	TRBJ2-7	TRBD1	.	TGTGCCATCAGTCATGGGACAGGCCGCTACGAGCAGTACTTC	CAISHGTGRYEQYF
TRBV7-2	TRBJ2-3	.	.	TGTGCCAGCAGCTTAGGGGGCACAGATACGCAGTATTTT	CASSLGGTDTQYF
TRBV5-6	TRBJ2-5	.	.	TGTGCCAGCAGCTTGTCAGGGACTCGGGAGACCCAGTACTTC	CASSLSGTRETQYF
TRBV7-9	TRBJ1-1	.	.	TGTGCCAGCAGCTTACAGGCTGGGAAAGCTTTCTTT	CASSLQAGKAFF
TRBV28	TRBJ2-7	TRBD1	.	TGTGCCAGCAGTTTATTGATCCATGCGCAGACAGGGGAGGTTGGTTACGAGCAGTACTTC	CASSLLIHAQTGEVGYEQYF
TRBV9	TRBJ1-3	.	.	TGTGCCAGCGGCGTAGAAATTTCTCTTGGGACGCCTGGAAACACCATATATTTT	CASGVEISLGTPGNTIYF
TRBV18	TRBJ1-2	.	.	TGTGCCAGCTCACTATTAAAACAGGGAGGATATGGCTACACCTTC	CASSLLKQGGYGYTF
TRBV5-8	TRBJ1-2	TRBD1	once	TGTGCCAGCAGCCTCGGGACAGTCTATGGCTACACCTTC	CASSLGTVYGYTF
TRBV6-1	TRBJ1-2	.	.	TGTGCCAGCAGTGAATATAGAGGATCTGGCTACACCTTC	CASSEYRGSGYTF
TRBV19	TRBJ1-1	.	.	TGTGCCAGTAGTATAAAAGGCGGACACACTGAAGCTTTCTTT	CASSIKGGHTEAFF
TRBV21-1	TRBJ1-2	.	.	TGTGCCAGCAGCAAAACCGGGACAGGGCATGACGGCTACACCTTC	CASSKTGTGHDGYTF
TRBV2	TRBJ2-2	TRBD1	.	TGTGCCAGCAGTGGGGACAGACAAAATTGGAACACCGGGGAGCTGTTTTTT	CASSGDRQNWNTGELFF
TRBV12-3/TRBV12-4	TRBJ1-2	.	.	TGTGCCAGCAGTTTGAGGGTAGGCTATGGCTACACCTTC	CASSLRVGYGYTF
TRBV9	TRBJ2-7	TRBD2	.	TGTGCCAGCAGCGTAGGGCAGGGAGGGTACGAGCAGTACTTC	CASSVGQGGYEQYF
TRBV6-5	TRBJ1-3	.	.	TGTGCCAGTACTCCCTTAAGCTCTGGAAACACCATATATTTT	CASTPLSSGNTIYF
TRBV4-3	TRBJ2-3	.	.	TGCGCCAGCAGCCAAGCGGACAGAAGGTTCACAGATACGCAGTATTTT	CASSQADRRFTDTQYF
TRBV6-4	TRBJ1-2	.	.	TGTGCCAGCAGTGACTTCGGGCGGGGCTACACCTTC	CASSDFGRGYTF
TRBV6-6	TRBJ2-1	TRBD2	.	TGTGCCAGCAGCTCTAGCGGGAGCAGAAATGAGCAGTTCTTC	CASSSSGSRNEQFF
TRBV9	TRBJ2-5	.	.	TGTGCCAGCAGCAACCGGCAGCACCCAGAGGCCCAGTACTTC	CASSNRQHPEAQYF
TRBV3-1/TRBV3-2	TRBJ1-1	.	few	TGTGCCAGCAGCCAAACTACGGGAATGTCCACTGAAGCTTTCTTT	CASSQTTGMSTEAFF
TRBV24-1	TRBJ1-5	.	once	TGTGCCACCAGTGGCAGGGGTCAGCCCCAGCATTTT	CATSGRGQPQHF
TRBV5-4	TRBJ1-1	TRBD1	.	TGTGCCAGCAGCTTCCATGCGTCGCGACAGGGAGTTCCCGAAGCTTTCTTT	CASSFHASRQGVPEAFF
TRBV19	TRBJ1-6	TRBD1	.	TGTGCCAGTAGTACTGGCGGACAGGGTAATTCACCCCTCCACTTT	CASSTGGQGNSPLHF
TRBV7-9	TRBJ1-2	TRBD1	.	TGTGCCAGCAGCTTAGTGTCTTGGGACAGGGGATATGGCTACACCTTC	CASSLVSWDRGYGYTF